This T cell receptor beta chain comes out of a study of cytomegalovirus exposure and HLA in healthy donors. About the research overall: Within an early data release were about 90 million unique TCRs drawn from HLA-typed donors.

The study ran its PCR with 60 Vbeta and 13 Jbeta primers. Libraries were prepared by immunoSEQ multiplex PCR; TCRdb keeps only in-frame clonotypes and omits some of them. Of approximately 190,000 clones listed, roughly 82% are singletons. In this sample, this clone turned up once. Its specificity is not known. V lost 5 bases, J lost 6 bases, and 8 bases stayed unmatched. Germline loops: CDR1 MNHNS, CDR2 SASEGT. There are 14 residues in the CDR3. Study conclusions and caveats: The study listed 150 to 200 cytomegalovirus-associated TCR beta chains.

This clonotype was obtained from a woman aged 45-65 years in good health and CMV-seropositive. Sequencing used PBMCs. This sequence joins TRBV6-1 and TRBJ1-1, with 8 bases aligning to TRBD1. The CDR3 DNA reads TGTGCCAGCAGTTCGGGACAGGAGGTCGCTGAAGCTTTCTTT. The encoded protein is CASSSGQEVAEAFF.